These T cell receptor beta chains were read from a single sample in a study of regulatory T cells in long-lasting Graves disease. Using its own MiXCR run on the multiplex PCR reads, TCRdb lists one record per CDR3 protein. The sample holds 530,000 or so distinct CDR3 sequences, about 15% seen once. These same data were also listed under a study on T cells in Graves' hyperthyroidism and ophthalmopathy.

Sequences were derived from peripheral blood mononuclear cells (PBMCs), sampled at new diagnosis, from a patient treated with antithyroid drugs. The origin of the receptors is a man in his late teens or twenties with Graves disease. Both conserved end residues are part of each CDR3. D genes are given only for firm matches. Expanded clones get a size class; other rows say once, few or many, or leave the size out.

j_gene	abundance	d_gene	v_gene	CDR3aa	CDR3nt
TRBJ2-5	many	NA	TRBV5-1	CASSPSRSYQETQYF	TGCGCCAGCAGCCCTTCCCGAAGCTACCAAGAGACCCAGTACTTC
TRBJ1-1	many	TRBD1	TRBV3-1	CASSHTGDKTEAFF	TGTGCCAGCAGCCATACAGGGGACAAGACTGAAGCTTTCTTT
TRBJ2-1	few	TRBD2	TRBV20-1	CSASGLGGNEQFF	TGCAGTGCTTCGGGACTAGGTGGAAATGAGCAGTTCTTC
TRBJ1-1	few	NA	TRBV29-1	CSVQDTAPGNTEAFF	TGCAGCGTTCAGGACACGGCTCCAGGGAACACTGAAGCTTTCTTT
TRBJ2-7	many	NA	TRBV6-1	CASTSRHEQYF	TGTGCCAGCACCTCGAGACACGAGCAGTACTTC
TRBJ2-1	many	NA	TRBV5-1	CASSFGPGNNEQFF	NA
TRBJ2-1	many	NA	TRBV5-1	CASSPGLAGYNNEQFF	TGCGCCAGCAGCCCGGGACTGGCGGGCTACAACAATGAGCAGTTCTTC
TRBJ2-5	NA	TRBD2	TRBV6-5	CASRESGSETQYF	TGTGCCAGCAGGGAGAGCGGGAGTGAGACCCAGTACTTC
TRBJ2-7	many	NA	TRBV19	CASTQGSGLGNEQYF	TGTGCCAGTACGCAGGGAAGCGGACTGGGCAACGAGCAGTACTTC
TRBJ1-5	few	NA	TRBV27	CASSLSRTNHQPQHF	TGTGCCAGCAGTTTATCCCGGACTAACCATCAGCCCCAGCATTTT
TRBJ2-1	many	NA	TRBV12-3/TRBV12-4	CASSFGLAEGVEQFF	TGTGCCAGCAGTTTCGGCCTAGCGGAGGGGGTTGAGCAGTTCTTC
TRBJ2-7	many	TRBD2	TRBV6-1	CASVHRLSGRTAYEQYF	TGTGCCAGCGTTCACCGCCTTTCCGGGAGGACGGCCTACGAGCAGTACTTC
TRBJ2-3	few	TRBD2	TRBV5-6	CASSFRTSAATDTQYF	TGTGCCAGCAGTTTCCGGACTAGCGCCGCCACAGATACGCAGTATTTT
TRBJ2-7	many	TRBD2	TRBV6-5	CASSYGLGGEGSYEQYF	TGTGCCAGCAGTTACGGGCTCGGGGGGGAGGGATCCTACGAGCAGTACTTC
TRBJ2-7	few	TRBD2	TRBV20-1	CSAKRLAGLLSYEQYF	TGCAGTGCTAAAAGACTAGCGGGGCTCCTTTCCTACGAGCAGTACTTC
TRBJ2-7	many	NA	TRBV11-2	CASSLNLFGPAHEQYF	TGTGCCAGCAGCTTAAATTTATTTGGACCTGCACACGAGCAGTACTTC
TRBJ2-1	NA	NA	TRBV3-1	CAGSQGDNEQFF	TGTGCCGGCAGCCAAGGGGACAATGAGCAGTTCTTC
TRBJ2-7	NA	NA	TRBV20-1	CSARDRDGYEQYF	TGCAGTGCTAGAGATCGGGACGGCTACGAGCAGTACTTC
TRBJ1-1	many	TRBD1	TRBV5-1	CASSWEQGVNTEAFF	TGCGCCAGCAGCTGGGAACAGGGGGTGAACACTGAAGCTTTCTTT
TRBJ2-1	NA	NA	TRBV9	CASSRPPGPEQFF	TGTGCCAGCAGCCGCCCCCCGGGACCCGAGCAGTTCTTC
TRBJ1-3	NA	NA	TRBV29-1	CSVETRNTIYF	TGCAGCGTTGAGACACGAAACACCATATATTTT
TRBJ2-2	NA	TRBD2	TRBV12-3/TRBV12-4	CASSLGLAETGELFF	TGTGCCAGCAGTTTGGGGCTAGCGGAGACCGGGGAGCTGTTTTTT
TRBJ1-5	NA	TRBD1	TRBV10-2	CASRGTGRNQPQHF	TGCGCCAGCCGAGGGACAGGGCGGAATCAGCCCCAGCATTTT
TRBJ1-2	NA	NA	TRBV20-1	CSADGSYGYTF	TGCAGTGCGGACGGCTCCTATGGCTACACCTTC
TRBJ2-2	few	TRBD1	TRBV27	CASSVTGGGGELFF	TGTGCCAGCAGTGTGACAGGGGGAGGCGGGGAGCTGTTTTTT
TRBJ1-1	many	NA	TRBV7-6	CASSLSVRGPMNTEAFF	TGTGCCAGCAGCTTATCTGTTCGGGGGCCGATGAACACTGAAGCTTTCTTT
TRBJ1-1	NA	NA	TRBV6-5	CASSSPPTDTEAFF	TGTGCCAGCAGTTCCCCCCCCACCGACACTGAAGCTTTCTTT
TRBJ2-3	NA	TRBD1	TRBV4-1	CASSQTDRGGSTDTQYF	TGCGCCAGCAGCCAAACGGACAGGGGAGGGAGCACAGATACGCAGTATTTT